This entry lists 28 T cell receptor beta chains sequenced from one sample in a study of blood T cell repertoires in COVID-19 (dated by TCRdb to between 2020 and 2021). The library was prepared using the immunoSEQ multiplex PCR assay. TCRdb retrieved this table from immuneACCESS and kept in-frame rearrangements only. Not all clones are present; in checked studies, unresolved V genes account for under half, and no reason is known for the remainder. The sample yields around 170,000 clones; just under 80% were counted once. The top ten clones comprise 6.5% of the sample. Sequencing was carried out using peripheral blood. The receptors originated from a man between 65 and 85 years old with active or convalescent COVID-19.

The V and J genes are TRBV18 and TRBJ1-2; weak D call: TRBD1 (6 bases). Germline loops: CDR1 KGHSH, CDR2 LQKENI. The CDR3 covers 13 residues. With 4 bases removed from V and 8 bases from J, the gap between germline ends came to 14 bases. In DNA form, the CDR3 reads TGTGCCAGCTCACACGACAGGCAGTGGGGCTACACCTTC. It translates to CASSHDRQWGYTF.

The chain recombines TRBV12-5 with TRBJ2-3; 11 bases fit TRBD2. The CDR3 is 19 residues long. The V gene's germline CDR1 is LGHNT and CDR2 FRNRAP. Trimming removed 3 bases from V and 7 bases from J; junction bases left unmatched: 18. CDR3 in DNA: TGTGCTAGTGGTTTCCGTAGCGGGAGGGCGGCGGGTGGATACTATACGCAGTATTTT. Amino acids: CASGFRSGRAAGGYYTQYF.

The table lists this clone with a few counts. This chain joins TRBV18 and TRBJ2-1; the D is unclear. The V gene's germline CDR1 is KGHSH and CDR2 LQKENI. The CDR3 covers 14 residues. The V end was cut by 3 bases, the J end by 3 bases, with 9 bases between. CDR3 sequence reads: CASSPPNGYNEQFF. The CDR3 DNA follows: TGTGCCAGCTCACCCCCCAACGGCTACAATGAGCAGTTCTTC.

This clone was found once. The chain links TRBV6-6 to TRBJ1-1; D uncertain. The CDR3 contains 14 residues. Trimming took 1 base from V and 3 from J, leaving 9 bases between them. Germline CDR1 is MNHNY and CDR2 is SVGAGI (reference sequence). The CDR3 region is CASSYYTRDTEAFF. The CDR3 DNA reads as TGTGCCAGCAGTTACTATACGAGAGACACTGAAGCTTTCTTT.

The rearrangement links TRBV9 to TRBJ1-1; a weak D match, TRBD1 (6 bases). Germline CDR1 is SGDLS and CDR2 is YYNGEE. The CDR3 is 15 amino acids. V was trimmed by 3 bases and J by 3 bases, leaving 15 bases between them. CDR3 region: CASSGYRDLDTEAFF. The CDR3 bases are TGTGCCAGCAGCGGTTACAGGGATTTGGACACTGAAGCTTTCTTT.

The chain uses TRBV19 and TRBJ1-5; 7 positions agree with TRBD1. Germline CDR1 reads LNHDA; CDR2 reads SQIVND (reference sequence). There are 14 residues in the CDR3. V lost 8 bases and J lost 1; bases outside the gene matches: 5. CDR3: CASHDRASNQPQHF. The CDR3 DNA follows: TGTGCCAGTCACGACAGGGCAAGCAATCAGCCCCAGCATTTT. The variable domain in full, completed from reference TRBV19 and TRBJ1-5, reads DGGITQSPKYLFRKEGQNVTLSCEQNLNHDAMYWYRQDPGQGLRLIYYSQIVNDFQKGDIAEGYSVSREKKESFPLTVTSAQKNPTAFYLCASHDRASNQPQHFGDGTRLSIL.

V usage is TRBV5-1 and J usage is TRBJ2-2; 7 positions agree with TRBD2. CDR3 size: 18 residues. V trimming: 2 bases; J trimming: 0 bases; junction bases outside the gene matches: 10. Per germline, CDR1 SGHRS and CDR2 YFSETQ. The CDR3 here is CASSLPWGGMTNTGELFF. CDR3 nucleotides: TGCGCCAGCAGCTTACCCTGGGGGGGAATGACGAACACCGGGGAGCTGTTTTTT.

The chain is built from TRBV6-1 and TRBJ2-7; TRBD2 matches at 14 bases. Germline loops: CDR1 MNHNS, CDR2 SASEGT. J was trimmed by 1 base and V by 2 bases; bases with no gene match: 1. CDR3 length: 16 residues. The CDR3 DNA is TGTGCCAGCAGTGAAAGACTAGCGGGGGGGTCCTACGAGCAGTACTTC. It specifies CASSERLAGGSYEQYF.

The chain uses TRBV6-5 and TRBJ1-6; D perhaps matches TRBD1 (5 bases). Germline loops: CDR1 MNHEY, CDR2 SVGAGI. The V gene lost 6 bases and the J gene lost 5 bases, with 11 bases spanning the gap. The CDR3 runs to 14 residues. As DNA, the CDR3 is TGTGCCAGCAGAGTGGGGGGGGATAATTCACCCCTCCACTTT. Amino acids: CASRVGGDNSPLHF.

The rearrangement joins TRBV19 to TRBJ1-1; TRBD1 matches at 7 bases. This CDR3 is 13 amino acids long. Germline V CDR1 and CDR2: LNHDA, SQIVND (reference sequence). V lost 6 bases and J lost 5; bases outside the gene matches: 6. CDR3 bases: TGTGCCAGTAGCACCCTGACAGGGACTGAAGCTTTCTTT. Its protein is CASSTLTGTEAFF.

This clone is a singleton in its sample. V is TRBV6-5 and J is TRBJ1-6, with 9 bases matching TRBD1. The CDR3 spans 15 residues. J was trimmed by 9 bases and V by 6 bases; bases with no gene match: 9. Germline V lookup: CDR1 MNHEY, CDR2 SVGAGI. The CDR3 DNA follows: TGTGCCAGCAGAGACACAGGGGGCCCTGGTTCACCCCTCCACTTT. Translated: CASRDTGGPGSPLHF.

The chain uses TRBV11-2 and TRBJ1-1; D remains unclear. The CDR3 contains 13 residues. The V gene lost 1 base and the J gene lost 11 bases, with 14 bases spanning the gap. Germline CDR1 is SGHAT and CDR2 is FQNNGV. The CDR3 reads CASSLGGSFRAFF. CDR3 nucleotides: TGTGCCAGCAGCTTAGGAGGCTCCTTCCGGGCTTTCTTT.

This chain uses TRBV2 with TRBJ2-3; the D gene is possibly TRBD2 (5 bases). The CDR3 contains 14 residues. Trimming removed 4 bases from V and 1 base from J, with 9 bases in between. Germline-derived CDR1 and CDR2 are SNHLY and FYNNEI. CDR3 bases: TGTGCCAGCAGTGGGGCGCGGGGCACAGATACGCAGTATTTT. Translated, it gives CASSGARGTDTQYF.

The chain links TRBV3-1 (or the pseudogene TRBV3-2) to TRBJ2-1, with 7 bases fitting TRBD2. In germline, CDR1 is LGHDT, CDR2 YNNKEL (reference sequence). With V trimmed by 2 bases and J by 10 bases, 11 bases remained unmatched. There are 15 residues in the CDR3. The CDR3 loop is CASSQSLAVGREQFF. The CDR3 DNA sequence: TGTGCCAGCAGCCAATCCCTAGCGGTCGGGCGGGAGCAGTTCTTC.

The chain carries TRBV27 and TRBJ1-1, with 8 bases that match TRBD1. J lost 9 bases, V lost 7 bases, and 19 bases had no gene match. Germline V gives CDR1 MNHEY, CDR2 SMNVEV (reference sequence). This CDR3 region has 16 residues. Here the CDR3 reads CASTRFPGQDPWQAFF. CDR3 coding DNA: TGTGCCAGCACCCGATTTCCGGGACAGGACCCATGGCAAGCTTTCTTT.

This chain uses TRBV12-3 or TRBV12-4 with TRBJ2-1, with 8 bases aligning to TRBD2. After removal of 7 bases from V and 10 bases from J, the junction contained 6 bases not matched to a gene. CDR3 length: 12 amino acids. DNA for the CDR3: TGTGCCAGCACGGGGGGGACCCGGGAGCAGTTCTTC. Protein product: CASTGGTREQFF.

The chain combines TRBV5-1 with TRBJ2-3; TRBD2 matches 9 bases. CDR1 is SGHRS, CDR2 YFSETQ, per germline. The length of the CDR3 is 14 residues. After removal of 5 bases from V and 1 base from J, the junction contained 2 bases not matched to a gene. The CDR3 region is CASRGLAGTDTQYF. CDR3 nucleotide sequence: TGCGCCAGCAGGGGACTAGCCGGCACAGATACGCAGTATTTT.

V is TRBV30 and J is TRBJ1-4; D possibly corresponds to TRBD1 (6 bases). Between the trimmed V and J ends, which lost 4 bases and 8 bases, there was a span of 14 bases. The CDR3 sequence is 13 residues long. The germline CDR1 and CDR2 sequences are GTSNPN and SVGIG (reference sequence). The CDR3 region has the DNA TGTGCCTGGACATGGACAGAAGAGGAAAAACTGTTTTTT. Amino acids: CAWTWTEEEKLFF.

The J gene is TRBJ2-1, the V gene TRBV5-1; 12 positions match TRBD2. The germline V gene has CDR1 SGHRS and CDR2 YFSETQ. The CDR3 has 18 amino acids. The J segment lost 8 bases and the V segment lost 4 bases, leaving 16 bases of the junction unmatched. For the CDR3, the DNA is TGCGCCAGCAGCCCGAGCGAGGGGCTAGCGGGAGGGCCCCATGAGCAGTTCTTC. Its translation: CASSPSEGLAGGPHEQFF. Supplemented by reference TRBV5-1 and TRBJ2-1, the full variable domain reads KAGVTQTPRYLIKTRGQQVTLSCSPISGHRSVSWYQQTPGQGLQFLFEYFSETQRNKGNFPGRFSGRQFSNSRSEMNVSTLELGDSALYLCASSPSEGLAGGPHEQFFGPGTRLTVL.

The V gene is TRBV27, the J gene TRBJ2-7; TRBD2 matches 8 bases. V gave up 6 bases and J gave up 7 bases; unmatched junction bases: 8. CDR3 length: 13 amino acids. Germline CDR1 and CDR2: MNHEY and SMNVEV (reference sequence). The CDR3 sequence: CASSRGGSWEQYF. The CDR3 DNA is TGTGCCAGCAGCCGGGGGGGGAGCTGGGAGCAGTACTTC.

The CDR3 is CASSPQRQGLNTEAFF. The CDR3 DNA sequence: TGTGCCAGCTCACCCCAAAGACAGGGGCTGAACACTGAAGCTTTCTTT. The chain employs TRBV18 and TRBJ1-1, with 8 bases matching TRBD1. With 3 bases clipped from V and 0 bases from J, the junction kept 6 bases outside the gene matches. CDR3 size: 16 residues. The germline V gene has CDR1 KGHSH and CDR2 LQKENI.

Details on this clone: Other DNA sequences in this sample translate to the same CDR3. The chain employs TRBV3-1 (or the pseudogene TRBV3-2) and TRBJ2-5; perhaps TRBD1 as D (6 bases). The V gene lost 4 bases and the J gene lost 2 bases, with 8 bases spanning the gap. CDR1 is LGHDT, CDR2 YNNKEL, per germline (reference sequence). The CDR3 consists of 13 residues. DNA for the CDR3: TGTGCCAGCAGCCCGACAGGTCAAGAGACCCAGTACTTC. Its protein is CASSPTGQETQYF.

Turning to this clone: One end of the junction varies from germline; a read error may be responsible. The J gene is TRBJ1-2, the V gene TRBV29-1; D remains ambiguous. The CDR3 consists of 13 residues. Germline loops: CDR1 SQVTM, CDR2 ANQGSEA. CDR3 sequence (DNA): TGCAGCGGAGGTCGGGAAGGAAGTTATGACTACACCTTC. Its protein product is CSGGREGSYDYTF. Complete variable domain (other parts from reference TRBV29-1 and TRBJ1-2): SAVISQKPSRDICQRGTSLTIQCQVDSQVTMMFWYRQQPGQSLTLIATANQGSEATYESGFVIDKFPISRPNLTFSTLTVSNMSPEDSSIYLCSGGREGSYDYTFGSGTRLTVV.

This sequence joins TRBV10-2 and TRBJ2-7; possibly TRBD1 for D (5 bases). The CDR3 consists of 15 residues. Trimming pared 3 bases from V and 0 bases from J, leaving 12 bases between. Germline lookup yields CDR1 WSHSY and CDR2 SAAADI. Here the CDR3 reads CASSEWTLPSYEQYF. In DNA, the CDR3 is TGCGCCAGCAGTGAATGGACACTCCCCTCCTACGAGCAGTACTTC.

This clone has a single count. CDR3 sequence reads: CASSAPGQGNEQYF. CDR3 DNA: TGTGCCAGCAGTGCACCGGGACAGGGAAACGAGCAGTACTTC. The chain employs TRBV6-6 and TRBJ2-7, with 9 bases aligning to TRBD1. The CDR3 loop spans 14 amino acids. J lost 5 bases, V lost 5 bases, and 7 bases had no gene match. From germline, CDR1 is MNHNY and CDR2 SVGAGI (reference sequence).

The sample holds a few counts of this clone. V and J are TRBV10-3 and TRBJ2-2; tentatively, D is TRBD1 (6 bases). CDR3 length: 15 amino acids. V lost 6 bases and J lost 3, with 14 bases in between. Per germline, CDR1 ENHRY and CDR2 SYGVKD. The CDR3 nucleotides read TGTGCCATCAGGGTGGGGTCAGGGGACACCGGGGAGCTGTTTTTT. Its protein product is CAIRVGSGDTGELFF.

The chain couples TRBV7-2 to TRBJ1-4; unclear D gene. The CDR3 covers 16 residues. Germline CDR1 reads SGHTA; CDR2 reads FQGNSA. V lost 5 bases and J 3 bases, leaving 16 bases between the germline ends. The CDR3 is CASSNQPPSANEKLFF. For the CDR3, the DNA is TGTGCCAGCAGCAACCAACCACCGAGTGCTAATGAAAAACTGTTTTTT.

The chain employs TRBV12-3 or TRBV12-4 and TRBJ2-7; the match to TRBD1 covers 10 bases. The CDR3 extends over 13 amino acids. V gave up 6 bases and J gave up 2 bases; unmatched junction bases: 1. DNA for the CDR3: TGTGCCAGCAGGGGGACAGGGGCCTACGAGCAGTACTTC. Residues: CASRGTGAYEQYF.